This TCR beta chain was identified in a study of breast tumors, draining lymph nodes, adjacent tissues. The study, taken as a whole, reports: Data fit most tumor T cells coming from lymph node, expanding in tumor. Compared with basal-like, luminal-like tumors shared significantly more repertoire with nontumor tissue.

TCRdb called the multiplex PCR reads again in MiXCR, with one record for every CDR3 protein. The sample includes 100,000 to 150,000 distinct CDR3 sequences, less than 20% of them seen just once. Looked up from germline, CDR1 is LNHDA and CDR2 is SQIVND (reference sequence). The CDR3 totals 16 residues. The V end was cut by 2 bases, the J end by 2 bases, with 13 bases between. Samples came from axillary lymph nodes draining the breast cancer. The sample holds many counts of this clonotype. Antigen specificity is unknown. The sample consisted of axillary lymph node tissue. The receptor was isolated from a female donor with breast cancer. Some clones in this sample may be carry-over from other donors' samples. The chain joins TRBV19 to TRBJ2-1; the D gene is possibly TRBD1 (6 bases). The CDR3 DNA sequence: TGTGCCAGTAGTATATCCCTCAGGGGTCCCTACAATGAGCAGTTCTTC. Its translation is CASSISLRGPYNEQFF.